The clone carrying this T cell receptor (beta chain) is a singleton in its sample. After removal of 6 bases from V and 6 bases from J, the junction contained 4 bases not matched to a gene. The CDR3 consists of 12 residues. Germline values: CDR1 LNHDA, CDR2 SQIVND (reference sequence). This record belongs to a study of blood T cell repertoires in COVID-19. TCRdb's table, derived via immunoSEQ multiplex PCR, lists solely in-frame clones and lacks some. The sample has approximately 260,000 clones, around 87% seen once. The chain employs TRBV19 and TRBJ1-1; TRBD1 matches at 7 bases. Sequencing input: PBMCs or T cells enriched from blood (not recorded which). This receptor was taken from a woman aged 40 to 50 with acute COVID-19. CDR3 DNA sequence: TGTGCCAGTAGCCAGGGGGTCGCTGAAGCTTTCTTT. Protein product: CASSQGVAEAFF.